This record covers a single T cell receptor gamma chain. The antigen remains unidentified. These data are taken from a study of Vδ1+ human thymocytes. The sorted cells were CD3+ Vdelta1+ Vdelta2- thymocytes from alphabeta-depleted thymus. Study results and limitations: In the thymus, TRG and TRD repertoires looked highly polyclonal with Gaussian CDR3 lengths. Approximately 20% of thymic delta-chain sequences were Vdelta2, with few Vdelta3, unlike blood Vdelta1+ controls.

Extracted RNA was reverse transcribed into cDNA. Multiplex PCR used pooled V-gene forward primers and a constant-region reverse primer to amplify CDR3s. TCRdb made new clone calls on the multiplex PCR reads using CATT. The table lists more than 35,000 gamma-chain clones, 20% to 25% of them singletons. Germline CDR1 reads EGSNGY; CDR2 reads YDSYNSKV. This CDR3 spans 13 amino acids. Trimming took 3 bases from V and 3 from J; bases not matched to a gene: 5. Sequencing was done on a sample of Vdelta1+ gamma-delta thymocytes from the thymus. Indicated subset: FACS-sorted CD3+ TCRalphabeta- TCRVdelta1+ TCRVdelta2- thymocytes. The chain employs TRGV2 and TRGJ1 or TRGJ2. The source is a girl less than two years old who had congenital heart surgery. The CDR3 coding sequence is TGTGCCACCTGGGACTCGATTTATTATAAGAAACTCTTT. It encodes CATWDSIYYKKLF.